Shown below are 19 T cell receptor beta chains from a single sample sequenced in a study of blood T cell repertoires in COVID-19. Repertoires were generated with immunoSEQ multiplex PCR, while TCRdb's copy carries only in-frame clones and drops some. The sample includes about 150,000 clones, roughly 90% seen only once; the top ten take roughly 4%. Input material: PBMCs or T cells enriched from blood (not recorded which). These receptors came from a woman aged 40 to 50 who had been exposed to COVID-19.

The V and J genes are TRBV5-1 and TRBJ2-5; D is uncertain. CDR1 and CDR2 from the germline V gene are SGHRS and YFSETQ. V was clipped by 4 bases and J by 5 bases, with 9 bases between them. The CDR3 runs 12 residues. The CDR3 nucleotides read TGCGCCAGCAGCGAGGTTGGGGAGACCCAGTACTTC. It encodes CASSEVGETQYF.

The rearrangement links TRBV28 to TRBJ1-5; D is unresolved. Germline V gene data show CDR1 as MDHEN and CDR2 as SYDVKM. V lost 3 bases to trimming and J lost 5 bases, with 8 bases between them. The CDR3 extends over 13 amino acids. CDR3 sequence: CASSFLADQPQHF. CDR3 sequence (DNA): TGTGCCAGCAGTTTTTTGGCGGATCAGCCCCAGCATTTT.

This clone was seen a single time. V gene TRBV6-1 combines with J gene TRBJ1-1; 9 bases match TRBD1. V lost 1 base to trimming and J lost 3 bases; unmatched junction nucleotides: 3. Germline values: CDR1 MNHNS, CDR2 SASEGT. This CDR3 has 15 residues. CDR3 bases: TGTGCCAGCAGTGAAGGGGGGACAGGGTACACTGAAGCTTTCTTT. This translates into CASSEGGTGYTEAFF.

V usage is TRBV12-3 or TRBV12-4 and J usage is TRBJ1-4; D not certain. The CDR3 length is 13 residues. The V end lost 6 bases, the J end lost 7 bases, and 12 bases lay between the germline ends. The CDR3 sequence: CASSFNSGEKLFF. The CDR3 bases are TGTGCCAGCAGCTTTAACTCGGGTGAAAAACTGTTTTTT.

The J gene is TRBJ2-3, the V gene TRBV27; 8 bases match TRBD2. The trim removed 2 bases at V and 0 bases at J, leaving 4 bases unmatched. The germline V gene has CDR1 MNHEY and CDR2 SMNVEV (reference sequence). The CDR3 sequence is 16 residues long. CDR3 DNA sequence: TGTGCCAGCAGTTTAAGGGCTAGCGGGAGCACAGATACGCAGTATTTT. This translates into CASSLRASGSTDTQYF.

A few counts support this clone. The rearrangement uses TRBV18 and TRBJ1-2; 9 bases align to TRBD1. Trimming at V came to 0 bases and at J to 4 bases, leaving 6 bases not matched to a gene. The CDR3 contains 16 residues. CDR1 is KGHSH and CDR2 is LQKENI in the germline V gene. CDR3 region: CASSPPETGGSYGYTF. CDR3 DNA sequence: TGTGCCAGCTCACCACCGGAGACAGGGGGGAGCTATGGCTACACCTTC.

This clone has just one count. This chain uses TRBV3-1 (or the pseudogene TRBV3-2) with TRBJ2-7; TRBD2 agrees at 8 bases. Losses at the gene ends were 4 bases for V and 1 base for J; bases not matched to a gene: 15. Germline V gene sequence: CDR1 LGHDT, CDR2 YNNKEL (reference sequence). CDR3 length: 18 residues. The CDR3 is CASSPGWDGGRISYEQYF. The CDR3 DNA follows: TGTGCCAGCAGCCCAGGCTGGGACGGCGGGAGGATTTCCTACGAGCAGTACTTC.

The chain uses TRBV5-5 and TRBJ1-1, with 10 bases aligning to TRBD1. With 4 bases clipped from V and 3 bases from J, the junction kept 6 bases outside the gene matches. Germline assignment: CDR1 SGHKS and CDR2 YYEKEE (reference sequence). The CDR3 consists of 15 residues. CDR3 amino acids: CASSRQGASHTEAFF. The CDR3 coding sequence is TGTGCCAGCAGCCGACAGGGGGCCTCGCACACTGAAGCTTTCTTT.

The V call is TRBV9, the J call TRBJ1-6; 7 nucleotides match TRBD1. From germline, CDR1 is SGDLS and CDR2 YYNGEE. This CDR3 contains 18 residues. With V trimmed by 0 bases and J by 0 bases, 6 bases remained unmatched. The CDR3 DNA sequence: TGTGCCAGCAGCGTAGAAACAGGGGCCAGCTCCTATAATTCACCCCTCCACTTT. Protein sequence: CASSVETGASSYNSPLHF.

The gene calls are TRBV7-9 and TRBJ1-2; D may be TRBD1 (6 bases). The ends were cut back, 4 bases at V and 4 bases at J, with 13 bases in the middle. Germline V lookup: CDR1 SEHNR, CDR2 FQNEAQ (reference sequence). The CDR3 loop spans 14 amino acids. The CDR3 DNA reads TGTGCCAGCAGCTCCGAAGGACAGATCTATGGCTACACCTTC. The encoded protein is CASSSEGQIYGYTF.

This clone was seen just once. The rearrangement links TRBV6-5 to TRBJ2-5; the match to TRBD2 covers 7 bases. J gave up 5 bases and V 0 bases, and 6 bases lay outside the gene matches. Germline V lookup: CDR1 MNHEY, CDR2 SVGAGI. This CDR3 spans 15 amino acids. The chain's CDR3 is CASSYSGLVGETQYF. The CDR3 nucleotides are TGTGCCAGCAGTTACTCCGGACTAGTTGGGGAGACCCAGTACTTC.

The chain is built from TRBV4-1 and TRBJ2-5; D gene unclear. Germline V CDR1 and CDR2: MGHRA, YSYEKL. V was cut by 3 bases and J by 0 bases, with 11 bases left in between. CDR3 size: 15 residues. The CDR3 coding sequence is TGCGCCAGCAGCCAGACCCTAGAGTACCAAGAGACCCAGTACTTC. This translates into CASSQTLEYQETQYF.

The chain recombines TRBV9 with TRBJ2-5, with TRBD2 matching over 11 bases. V lost 1 base to trimming and J lost 2 bases; unmatched junction nucleotides: 4. The germline V gene has CDR1 SGDLS and CDR2 YYNGEE. This CDR3 region has 16 residues. CDR3 bases: TGTGCCAGCAGCGTATCCGGGACTAGCGGTCAAGAGACCCAGTACTTC. Translated, it gives CASSVSGTSGQETQYF.

The genes are TRBV9 and TRBJ2-1; no reliable D call. Per germline, CDR1 SGDLS and CDR2 YYNGEE. This CDR3 spans 16 amino acids. V lost 0 bases, J lost 3 bases, and 13 bases lay in between. The CDR3 DNA reads TGTGCCAGCAGCGTAGGAGCGACCCACTACTACAATGAGCAGTTCTTC. It specifies CASSVGATHYYNEQFF.

The CDR3: CASTQFSGNTEAFF. The CDR3 coding sequence is TGCGCCAGCACCCAATTTAGCGGGAACACTGAAGCTTTCTTT. This chain links TRBV10-2 with TRBJ1-1; D remains ambiguous. The CDR3 has 14 residues. Trimming stripped 7 bases from V and 1 base from J, with 13 bases between. The germline V gene encodes CDR1 WSHSY and CDR2 SAAADI.

V gene TRBV9 combines with J gene TRBJ1-2; D may be TRBD1 (6 bases). V was clipped by 1 base and J by 0 bases, with 13 bases between them. Germline-derived CDR1 and CDR2 are SGDLS and YYNGEE. The CDR3 has 16 amino acids. The CDR3 spells CASSVTPDRTNYGYTF. Here the CDR3 DNA reads TGTGCCAGCAGCGTAACCCCTGACAGGACTAACTATGGCTACACCTTC. Together with reference TRBV9 and TRBJ1-2, the CDR3 gives the full variable domain: DSGVTQTPKHLITATGQRVTLRCSPRSGDLSVYWYQQSLDQGLQFLIQYYNGEERAKGNILERFSAQQFPDLHSELNLSSLELGDSALYFCASSVTPDRTNYGYTFGSGTRLTVV.

This clone was detected only a few times. The V gene is TRBV4-1, the J gene TRBJ2-5; possible D gene TRBD1, 5 bases. Germline V gene lookup returns CDR1 MGHRA and CDR2 YSYEKL. The CDR3 consists of 13 residues. Deletions cut 4 bases from V and 2 bases from J, with 8 bases between. The CDR3, as DNA: TGCGCCAGCAGCCCCAGACAGCAAGAGACCCAGTACTTC. This sequence encodes CASSPRQQETQYF.

The rearrangement links TRBV7-8 to TRBJ1-2, with 8 bases identical to TRBD1. V shed 1 base, J shed 2 bases, and the junction held 0 bases outside the gene matches. The CDR3 consists of 14 residues. The germline V gene encodes CDR1 SGHVS and CDR2 FQNEAQ. The DNA of the CDR3 is TGTGCCAGCAGCTTAGGACAGGGGAACTATGGCTACACCTTC. This encodes CASSLGQGNYGYTF.

The chain joins TRBV7-3 to TRBJ1-2; D is unresolved. The germline gives CDR1 SGHTA, CDR2 FQGTGA. Deletions cut 7 bases from V and 3 bases from J, with 12 bases between. The CDR3 contains 13 residues. The CDR3 DNA reads as TGTGCCAGCATGAGGGAGGAGGACTATGGCTACACCTTC. Translating gives CASMREEDYGYTF.